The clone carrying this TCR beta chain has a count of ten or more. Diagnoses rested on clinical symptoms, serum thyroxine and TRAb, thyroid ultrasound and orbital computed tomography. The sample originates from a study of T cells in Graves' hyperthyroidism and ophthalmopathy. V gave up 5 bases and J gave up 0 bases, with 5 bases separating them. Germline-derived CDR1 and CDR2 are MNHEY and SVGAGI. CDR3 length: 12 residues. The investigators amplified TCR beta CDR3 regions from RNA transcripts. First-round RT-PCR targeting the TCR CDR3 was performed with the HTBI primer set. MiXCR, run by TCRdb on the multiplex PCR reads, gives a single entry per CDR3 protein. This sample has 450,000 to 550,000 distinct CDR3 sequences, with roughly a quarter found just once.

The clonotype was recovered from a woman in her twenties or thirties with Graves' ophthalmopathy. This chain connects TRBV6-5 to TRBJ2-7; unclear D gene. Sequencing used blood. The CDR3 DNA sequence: TGTGCCAGCAGTACCCTCTCCTACGAGCAGTACTTC. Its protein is CASSTLSYEQYF.